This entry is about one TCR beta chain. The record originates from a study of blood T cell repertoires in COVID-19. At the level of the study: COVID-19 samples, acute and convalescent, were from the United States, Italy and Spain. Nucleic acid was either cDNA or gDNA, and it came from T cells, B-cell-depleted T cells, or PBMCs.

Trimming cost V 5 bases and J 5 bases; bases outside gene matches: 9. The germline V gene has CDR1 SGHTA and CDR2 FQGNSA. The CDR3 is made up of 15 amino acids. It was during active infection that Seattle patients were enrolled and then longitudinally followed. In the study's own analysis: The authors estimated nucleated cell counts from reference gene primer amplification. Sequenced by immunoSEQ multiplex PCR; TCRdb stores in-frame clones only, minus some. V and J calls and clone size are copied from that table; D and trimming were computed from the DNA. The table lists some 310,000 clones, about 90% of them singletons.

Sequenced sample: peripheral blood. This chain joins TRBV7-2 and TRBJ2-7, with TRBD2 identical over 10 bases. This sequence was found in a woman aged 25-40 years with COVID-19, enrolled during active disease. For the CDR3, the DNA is TGTGCCAGCAGCACTCAGAATAGCGGGAGGAACGAGCAGTACTTC. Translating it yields CASSTQNSGRNEQYF.